The 26 T cell receptor beta chains below come from one sample, sequenced in a study of technical replicates of blood from several donors listed by TCRdb under 2017. Receptor libraries were prepared by the immunoSEQ multiplex PCR assay. TCRdb took over this immuneACCESS table, retaining in-frame rearrangements with V and J assigned. Such tables are incomplete; in checked studies, under half of the missing clones stem from an unresolved V gene, and the remainder is unexplained. The sample records 75,000 to 80,000 clones, approximately 94% of which are singletons. About 0.38% of the sample lies in the top ten. Sequenced sample: T cells isolated from PBMCs. These receptors originate from a human donor in good health.

The rearrangement uses TRBV7-6 and TRBJ2-7; 7 bases align to TRBD1. The CDR3 has 13 residues. From germline, CDR1 is SGHVS and CDR2 FNYEAQ. Unmatched junction bases numbered 5, after V lost 6 bases and J lost 3 bases. The CDR3 DNA is TGTGCCAGCAGTACCGGACAGGACTACGAGCAGTACTTC. Its protein is CASSTGQDYEQYF.

V and J are TRBV19 and TRBJ2-1; a weak D match, TRBD2 (6 bases). V lost 3 bases to trimming and J lost 6 bases, with 9 bases between them. The CDR3 spans 13 residues. The germline V gene has CDR1 LNHDA and CDR2 SQIVND (reference sequence). CDR3 sequence: CASSILARNEQFF. In DNA, the CDR3 is TGTGCCAGTAGTATTCTAGCGCGCAATGAGCAGTTCTTC. The whole variable domain, filled in from reference TRBV19 and TRBJ2-1, reads DGGITQSPKYLFRKEGQNVTLSCEQNLNHDAMYWYRQDPGQGLRLIYYSQIVNDFQKGDIAEGYSVSREKKESFPLTVTSAQKNPTAFYLCASSILARNEQFFGPGTRLTVL.

The chain is built from TRBV4-1 and TRBJ1-5; no firm D call. From germline, CDR1 is MGHRA and CDR2 YSYEKL. Trimming left V 2 bases short and J 7 bases short, with 9 bases between. The CDR3 is made up of 13 amino acids. This CDR3 reads CASSQLGDQPQHF. In DNA form, the CDR3 reads TGCGCCAGCAGCCAATTAGGAGACCAGCCCCAGCATTTT.

V usage is TRBV4-1 and J usage is TRBJ1-1; a possible D gene is TRBD1 (5 bases). There are 16 residues in the CDR3. CDR1 is MGHRA, CDR2 YSYEKL, per germline. V gave up 3 bases and J gave up 3 bases, with 17 bases separating them. The CDR3 DNA follows: TGCGCCAGCAGCCACCCGTCGGGGGGGGTGGACACTGAAGCTTTCTTT. Translation gives CASSHPSGGVDTEAFF.

The chain uses TRBV5-6 and TRBJ2-1; TRBD2 agrees at 13 bases. CDR3 length: 15 amino acids. The junction had 5 bases not matched to a gene; V was cut back by 4 bases and J by 7 bases. CDR1 and CDR2 from the germline V gene are SGHDT and YYEEEE. The CDR3 DNA reads as TGTGCCAGCAGCCACAAGACTAGCGGGAGGAATGAGCAGTTCTTC. Protein product: CASSHKTSGRNEQFF.

The CDR3 DNA follows: TGTGCCAGCAGTTTCGGACAGGGGGCGGAAGAGCAGTACTTC. Translated: CASSFGQGAEEQYF. This chain uses TRBV6-5 with TRBJ2-7; 11 nucleotides agree with TRBD1. CDR1 is MNHEY, CDR2 SVGAGI, per germline. CDR3 length: 14 residues. The V and J ends lost 4 bases and 7 bases, in that order; junction bases with no gene match: 6.

This rearrangement joins TRBV7-2 to TRBJ2-3; 7 bases map to TRBD1. The germline CDR1 and CDR2 sequences are SGHTA and FQGNSA. The V gene end was trimmed by 1 base and the J gene end by 3 bases; junction bases not matched to a gene: 4. The CDR3 is made up of 15 amino acids. DNA for the CDR3: TGTGCCAGCAGCTTAGGGGGACAGCCTACAGATACGCAGTATTTT. Translated, it gives CASSLGGQPTDTQYF. The entire variable domain, with the rest obtained from reference TRBV7-2 and TRBJ2-3, is as follows: GAGVSQSPSNKVTEKGKDVELRCDPISGHTALYWYRQSLGQGLEFLIYFQGNSAPDKSGLPSDRFSAERTGGSVSTLTIQRTQQEDSAVYLCASSLGGQPTDTQYFGPGTRLTVL.

The V and J genes are TRBV11-2 and TRBJ1-5; 8 positions agree with TRBD1. Germline CDR1 and CDR2: SGHAT and FQNNGV. Germline trimming cut 7 bases from V and 4 bases from J; bases unmatched to any gene: 3. The CDR3 has 13 amino acids. The CDR3: CASTQGANQPQHF. Here the CDR3 DNA reads TGTGCCAGCACGCAGGGGGCTAATCAGCCCCAGCATTTT.

The chain combines TRBV9 with TRBJ2-3; no clear D. Trimming removed 0 bases at V and 7 bases at J, with 6 bases between. CDR1 is SGDLS, CDR2 YYNGEE, per germline. This CDR3 has 12 residues. This chain's CDR3 is CASSVAEYTQYF. The CDR3 DNA follows: TGTGCCAGCAGCGTAGCTGAGTATACGCAGTATTTT.

J is TRBJ1-5 and V is TRBV6-4, with a tentative D call TRBD1 (5 bases). V lost 7 bases and J 2 bases, leaving 27 bases between the germline ends. CDR3 length equals 19 residues. Germline V lookup: CDR1 MRHNA, CDR2 SNTAGT. The CDR3 protein is CASIHSRGYGGEGNQPQHF. The CDR3 bases are TGTGCCAGCATTCACTCAAGAGGATACGGAGGGGAGGGCAATCAGCCCCAGCATTTT.

The chain employs TRBV5-1 and TRBJ2-7; 7 positions match TRBD1. The CDR3 runs to 16 residues. Germline CDR1 reads SGHRS; CDR2 reads YFSETQ. With V trimmed by 4 bases and J by 4 bases, 14 bases remained unmatched. This CDR3 reads CASSMKRGLNGYEQYF. The CDR3 coding sequence is TGCGCCAGCAGCATGAAAAGGGGGCTAAACGGATACGAGCAGTACTTC. The complete variable domain, with remaining parts taken from reference TRBV5-1 and TRBJ2-7, reads KAGVTQTPRYLIKTRGQQVTLSCSPISGHRSVSWYQQTPGQGLQFLFEYFSETQRNKGNFPGRFSGRQFSNSRSEMNVSTLELGDSALYLCASSMKRGLNGYEQYFGPGTRLTVT.

The chain uses TRBV5-1 and TRBJ2-1; 10 nucleotides match TRBD2. V lost 4 bases, J lost 4 bases, and 5 bases stayed unmatched. The germline gives CDR1 SGHRS, CDR2 YFSETQ. The CDR3 spans 15 residues. The CDR3 nucleotides read TGCGCCAGCAGCATGACTAGCGGGTTATACAATGAGCAGTTCTTC. This gives the protein CASSMTSGLYNEQFF.

The J gene is TRBJ1-4, the V gene TRBV6-6; unclear D gene. The V gene's germline CDR1 is MNHNY and CDR2 SVGAGI (reference sequence). There are 14 residues in the CDR3. V was shortened by 7 bases and J by 0 bases, with 9 bases between the two germline ends. The DNA of the CDR3 is TGTGCCAGCAAAGAGGGTTCAACTAATGAAAAACTGTTTTTT. Translating gives CASKEGSTNEKLFF.

The chain is built from TRBV10-2 and TRBJ2-7, with D perhaps TRBD2 (6 bases). The CDR3 contains 14 residues. Trimming removed 5 bases from V and 5 bases from J, with 16 bases in between. CDR1 is WSHSY, CDR2 SAAADI, per germline. The CDR3 nucleotides are TGCGCCAGCAGTCTGAGGGAGGATGGGCACGAGCAGTACTTC. Its translation: CASSLREDGHEQYF.

The chain recombines TRBV7-9 with TRBJ2-5; TRBD1 might be the D (6 bases). The CDR3 has 16 amino acids. CDR1 is SEHNR, CDR2 FQNEAQ, per germline (reference sequence). Trimming cost V 5 bases and J 3 bases, with 19 bases left between them. The CDR3 DNA reads as TGTGCCAGCAGCGTCACCATACAGGGTGCGAAAGAGACCCAGTACTTC. Translated, it gives CASSVTIQGAKETQYF.

The chain carries TRBV5-1 and TRBJ2-7, with TRBD2 as a possible D gene (6 bases). Germline CDR1 reads SGHRS; CDR2 reads YFSETQ. Deletions cut 0 bases from V and 7 bases from J, with 11 bases between. The CDR3 length is 13 residues. The CDR3 is CASSLVLGGEQYF. In DNA form, the CDR3 reads TGCGCCAGCAGCTTGGTATTAGGAGGGGAGCAGTACTTC. Filled out from reference TRBV5-1 and TRBJ2-7, the complete variable domain reads KAGVTQTPRYLIKTRGQQVTLSCSPISGHRSVSWYQQTPGQGLQFLFEYFSETQRNKGNFPGRFSGRQFSNSRSEMNVSTLELGDSALYLCASSLVLGGEQYFGPGTRLTVT.

CDR3 bases: TGTGCCAGCAGCGTCGGACAGGGATTCCCTTACGAGCAGTACTTC. Amino acid sequence: CASSVGQGFPYEQYF. The chain uses TRBV9 and TRBJ2-7, with 8 bases matching TRBD1. This CDR3 has 15 residues. Germline V gene sequence: CDR1 SGDLS, CDR2 YYNGEE. V trimming: 2 bases; J trimming: 4 bases; junction bases outside the gene matches: 8.

The chain links TRBV29-1 to TRBJ1-4; 7 bases align to TRBD1. The CDR3 is 13 amino acids. J gave up 5 bases and V 4 bases, and 4 bases lay outside the gene matches. Germline-derived CDR1 and CDR2 are SQVTM and ANQGSEA. The CDR3 nucleotides read TGCAGCGTTGTAGGGGGCTCGAATGAAAAACTGTTTTTT. This gives the protein CSVVGGSNEKLFF.

The chain recombines TRBV11-3 with TRBJ1-3; TRBD1 agrees at 7 bases. Germline CDR1 reads SGHNT; CDR2 reads YENEEA. CDR3 size: 17 residues. V trimming: 0 bases; J trimming: 4 bases; junction bases outside the gene matches: 9. The CDR3 reads CASSLDLLGTAGNTIYF. As DNA, the CDR3 is TGTGCCAGCAGCTTAGATCTATTGGGGACAGCCGGAAACACCATATATTTT.

V is TRBV28 and J is TRBJ1-5, with D possibly TRBD1 on 5 matching bases. Germline V gives CDR1 MDHEN, CDR2 SYDVKM. The CDR3 contains 16 residues. Trimming cost V 5 bases and J 0 bases, with 14 bases left between them. This chain's CDR3 is CASSPSGSYSNQPQHF. DNA for the CDR3: TGTGCCAGCAGTCCTTCAGGGTCCTATAGCAATCAGCCCCAGCATTTT.

The rearrangement uses TRBV4-1 and TRBJ2-7; the D gene is possibly TRBD1 (6 bases). Trimming cost V 2 bases and J 0 bases, with 14 bases left between them. The germline V gene has CDR1 MGHRA and CDR2 YSYEKL. This CDR3 contains 16 residues. The CDR3 loop reads CASSQTPGQSSYEQYF. CDR3 nucleotides: TGCGCCAGCAGCCAAACTCCGGGACAAAGCTCCTACGAGCAGTACTTC.

The CDR3 sequence is CASSGSGLAGDEQYF. CDR3 sequence (DNA): TGTGCCAGTTCTGGTTCGGGACTAGCGGGAGACGAGCAGTACTTC. This chain links TRBV9 with TRBJ2-7; the match to TRBD2 covers 14 bases. The CDR3 loop spans 15 amino acids. V lost 8 bases and J lost 5; bases outside the gene matches: 9. The germline V gene has CDR1 SGDLS and CDR2 YYNGEE.

This clone showed up just once. The chain recombines TRBV6-5 with TRBJ1-4; D gene ambiguous. V lost 6 bases and J lost 0, with 8 bases in between. This CDR3 region has 14 residues. The germline gives CDR1 MNHEY, CDR2 SVGAGI. CDR3 loop: CASSSRSTNEKLFF. DNA of the CDR3: TGTGCCAGCAGCTCCAGGTCAACTAATGAAAAACTGTTTTTT.

J is TRBJ2-1 and V is TRBV11-2; perhaps TRBD2 as D (5 bases). Looked up from germline, CDR1 is SGHAT and CDR2 is FQNNGV. The CDR3 sequence is 17 residues long. The V gene lost 5 bases and the J gene lost 1 base, with 18 bases spanning the gap. The CDR3 nucleotides read TGTGCCAGCAGCCCCACCCTAGCTAGGGCATCCTACAATGAGCAGTTCTTC. Translating gives CASSPTLARASYNEQFF. Filled out from reference TRBV11-2 and TRBJ2-1, the complete variable domain reads EAGVAQSPRYKIIEKRQSVAFWCNPISGHATLYWYQQILGQGPKLLIQFQNNGVVDDSQLPKDRFSAERLKGVDSTLKIQPAKLEDSAVYLCASSPTLARASYNEQFFGPGTRLTVL.

The CDR3 protein is CASSLSGTDSYEQYF. The CDR3, as DNA: TGTGCCAGCAGTTTATCGGGGACAGATTCCTACGAGCAGTACTTC. The J gene is TRBJ2-7, the V gene TRBV27, with 7 bases that match TRBD1. Germline trimming cut 0 bases from V and 1 base from J; bases unmatched to any gene: 3. Germline loops: CDR1 MNHEY, CDR2 SMNVEV (reference sequence). The length of the CDR3 is 15 residues.

This chain joins TRBV7-6 and TRBJ2-2, with TRBD2 matching 11 bases. V lost 3 bases and J lost 7; bases outside the gene matches: 4. CDR1 and CDR2 (germline): SGHVS, FNYEAQ. The CDR3 has 15 residues. This CDR3 reads CASSLTSGIDGELFF. DNA of the CDR3: TGTGCCAGCAGCTTGACTAGCGGGATAGACGGGGAGCTGTTTTTT.